This is a list of T cell receptor beta chains from one sample in a study of T cell responses to AZD1222 COVID-19 vaccine. The table came from immunoSEQ multiplex PCR; TCRdb's copy has only in-frame clones and leaves some out. The sample holds roughly 100,000 clones; less than 90% are singletons and the top ten take 3.5% to 4.5%. This specimen consisted of peripheral blood, obtained on day 0 of AZD1222 vaccination. Receptor source: an adult in good health. Each CDR3 is given without its conserved first and last residue. Each record gives: J gene, V gene, CDR3 protein.

TRBJ2-2	TRBV5-1	ASSWSGGTGELF
TRBJ1-4	TRBV25-1	ASERVRGEKLF
TRBJ2-2	TRBV7-3	ASSIRDRAGGELF
TRBJ1-2	TRBV19	ARSFGTGALYGYT
TRBJ2-7	TRBV5-1	ATRQGASYEQY
TRBJ2-3	TRBV7-8	ASAKPGGDTQY
TRBJ2-5	TRBV4-2	ASSQPLGLAGGEQETQY
TRBJ2-2	TRBV9	ATRRGQGSSQNTGELF
TRBJ1-5	TRBV6-1	ASSEVDRNQPQH
TRBJ1-3	TRBV11-2	ASSLADSRSGNTIY
TRBJ2-1	TRBV18	ASSQETSRNEQF
TRBJ1-5	TRBV28	ASRTAYNQPQH
TRBJ2-5	TRBV9	ASSSRAGGKETQY
TRBJ1-1	TRBV30	AWSKDQGAAEAF
TRBJ1-4	TRBV2	ASSDWGGLGEKLF
TRBJ1-3	TRBV19	ASSIGGTAGNTIY
TRBJ1-6	TRBV27	ASSQGGTGYSPLH
TRBJ2-3	TRBV5-1	ASQRPGTDTQY
TRBJ1-5	TRBV7-8	ASSLANVASNQPQH
TRBJ2-1	TRBV19	ASKSAGGSIEQF
TRBJ2-5	TRBV28	ATLPSTGGGYQETQY
TRBJ2-1	TRBV5-1	ASSLLSPGSHITYNEQF
TRBJ1-1	TRBV30	AWSPQGDTEAF
TRBJ2-1	TRBV11-2	ASSLDFELAGGYNEQF
TRBJ2-6	TRBV6-2/TRBV6-3	ASSWDSPLSGANVLT
TRBJ1-5	TRBV19	ASSSHGDRDGGNQPQH
TRBJ1-6	TRBV29-1	SVRDRFNSPLH
TRBJ2-5	TRBV7-2	ASSRMTGNGETQY
TRBJ2-3	TRBV27	ASRRLAGVITDTQY
TRBJ1-2	TRBV6-5	ASSYGGGFLGYT
TRBJ2-2	TRBV14	ASSGQGTVAPGELF
TRBJ1-1	TRBV14	ASSQFTGAYTEAF
TRBJ1-3	TRBV30	AWSTGPGNTIY
TRBJ2-1	TRBV19	AGSTRDSSYNEQF
TRBJ1-1	TRBV9	ASSDYPYTEAF
TRBJ2-2	TRBV28	ASTYRGQENTGELF
TRBJ1-1	TRBV2	ASSVDFSKNTEAF